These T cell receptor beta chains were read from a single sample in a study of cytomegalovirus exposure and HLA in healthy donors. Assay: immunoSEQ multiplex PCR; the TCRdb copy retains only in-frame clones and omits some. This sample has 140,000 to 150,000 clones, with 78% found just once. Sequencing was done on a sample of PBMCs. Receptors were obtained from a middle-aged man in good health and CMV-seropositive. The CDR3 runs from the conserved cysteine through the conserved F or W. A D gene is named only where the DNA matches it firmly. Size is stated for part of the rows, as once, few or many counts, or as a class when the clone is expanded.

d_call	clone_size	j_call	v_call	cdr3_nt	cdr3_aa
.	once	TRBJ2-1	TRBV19	TGTGCCAGTAGTAGTCCGGCTGCCGGTTCGGGTGAGCAGTTCTTC	CASSSPAAGSGEQFF
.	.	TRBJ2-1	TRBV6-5	TGTGCCAGCAGTCTGCGAGGGCGGGAGTTCTTC	CASSLRGREFF
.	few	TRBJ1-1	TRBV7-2	TGTGCCAGCAAGATGGGGGGTTACACTGAAGCTTTCTTT	CASKMGGYTEAFF
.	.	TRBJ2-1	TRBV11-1	TGTGCCAGCAGCTCCGCCTCGTGGGAGTGGGACTACAATGAGCAGTTCTTC	CASSSASWEWDYNEQFF
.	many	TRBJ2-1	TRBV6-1	TGTGCCAGCAGTGTTAGCCAGGGTGAGCAGTTCTTC	CASSVSQGEQFF
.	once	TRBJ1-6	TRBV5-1	TGCGCCAGCAGCTTGTGGGCCGGGGACATCAATTCACCCCTCCACTTT	CASSLWAGDINSPLHF
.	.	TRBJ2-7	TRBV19	TGTGCCAGTAGCGCCCGGGGGAGGAGCGCCGGGTACGAGCAGTACTTC	CASSARGRSAGYEQYF
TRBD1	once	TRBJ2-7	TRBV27	TGTGCCAGCAGTTGGGACAGGGGCTACGAGCAGTACTTC	CASSWDRGYEQYF
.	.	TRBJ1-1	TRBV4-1	TGCGCCAGCAGCCAAGTTCCCCCCCCGGGATACACTGAAGCTTTCTTT	CASSQVPPPGYTEAFF
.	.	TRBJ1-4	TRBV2	TGTGCCAGCAGCATCGGACAGCGAAATGAAAAACTGTTTTTT	CASSIGQRNEKLFF
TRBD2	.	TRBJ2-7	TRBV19	TGTGCCAGTAGTACCGGGGGAGGGCCGGGGTACGAGCAGTACTTC	CASSTGGGPGYEQYF
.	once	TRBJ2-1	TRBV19	TGTGCCAGTAGTATAGATCGGGGGAGCTCCTACAATGAGCAGTTCTTC	CASSIDRGSSYNEQFF
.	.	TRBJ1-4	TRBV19	TGTGCCAGTGCAGGGGTCGCGACTAATGAAAAACTGTTTTTT	CASAGVATNEKLFF
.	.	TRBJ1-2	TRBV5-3	TGTGCCAGAAGCTTGGGAGGGGGGGGTAACTATGGCTACACCTTC	CARSLGGGGNYGYTF
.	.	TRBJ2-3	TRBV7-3	TGTGCCAGCAGTCCGGCCACAGGGCTAGGCACAGATACGCAGTATTTT	CASSPATGLGTDTQYF
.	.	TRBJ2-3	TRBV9	TGTGCCAGCAGTTTCCACGATGGCGGGTCACGCACAGATACGCAGTATTTT	CASSFHDGGSRTDTQYF
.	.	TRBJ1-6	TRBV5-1	TGCGCCAGCAGACCGGACTCTTCCGGGGGATCACCCCTCCACTTT	CASRPDSSGGSPLHF
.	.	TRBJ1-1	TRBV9	TGTGCCAGCAGCGCTGACGGGGAGAACACTGAAGCTTTCTTT	CASSADGENTEAFF
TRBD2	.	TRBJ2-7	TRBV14	TGTGCCAGCAGCCAAATCGGCGCGGGAGGCTCCTACGAGCAGTACTTC	CASSQIGAGGSYEQYF
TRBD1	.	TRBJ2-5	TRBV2	TGTGCCAGCAGGCGGACAGGGGCGAGTGGAGAGACCCAGTACTTC	CASRRTGASGETQYF
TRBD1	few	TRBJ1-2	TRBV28	TGTGCCAGCAGTAGTTCGGGACAGGTAGTCTATGGCTACACCTTC	CASSSSGQVVYGYTF
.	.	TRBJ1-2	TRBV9	TGTGCCAGCAGCGCCTCTGGGCAGGGCTCCTATGGCTACACCTTC	CASSASGQGSYGYTF
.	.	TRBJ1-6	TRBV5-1	TGCGCCAGCAGCTTGGGGGCAGAGTATAATTCACCCCTCCACTTT	CASSLGAEYNSPLHF
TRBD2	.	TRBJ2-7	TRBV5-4	TGTGCCAGCAACGATAAGCGGGAGTCCCACGAGCAGTACTTC	CASNDKRESHEQYF
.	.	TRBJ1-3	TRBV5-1	TGCGCCAGCAGCTCCGGGACATTTGGAAACACCATATATTTT	CASSSGTFGNTIYF
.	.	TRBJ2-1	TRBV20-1	TGCAGTGCTAGAGATCGGTATGAGCAGTTCTTC	CSARDRYEQFF
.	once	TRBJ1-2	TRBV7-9	TGTGCCAGCAGCTTAGCGCGGGGAGGGGTCCTCTATGGCTACACCTTC	CASSLARGGVLYGYTF
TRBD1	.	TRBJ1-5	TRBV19	TGTGCCAGTAGTATAGATCACGGCGGGACAGGCAAATATCAGCCCCAGCATTTT	CASSIDHGGTGKYQPQHF
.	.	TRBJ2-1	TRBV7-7	TGTGCCAGCAGCTTAGGGACAGGGAGGGGCAATGAGCAGTTCTTC	CASSLGTGRGNEQFF